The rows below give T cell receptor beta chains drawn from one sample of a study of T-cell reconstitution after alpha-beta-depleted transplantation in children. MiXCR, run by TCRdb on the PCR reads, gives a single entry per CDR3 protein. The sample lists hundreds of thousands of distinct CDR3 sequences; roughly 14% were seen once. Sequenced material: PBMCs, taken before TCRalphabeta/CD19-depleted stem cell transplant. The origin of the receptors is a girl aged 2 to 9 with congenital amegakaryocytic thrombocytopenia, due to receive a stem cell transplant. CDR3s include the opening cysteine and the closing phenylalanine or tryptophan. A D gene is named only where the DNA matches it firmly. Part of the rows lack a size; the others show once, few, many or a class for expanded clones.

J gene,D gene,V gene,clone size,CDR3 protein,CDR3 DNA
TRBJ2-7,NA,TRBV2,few,CASLRSREVEQYF,TGTGCCAGCCTTCGGAGCCGGGAAGTCGAGCAGTACTTC
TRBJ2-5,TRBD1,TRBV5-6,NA,CASSGRQGPEETQYF,TGTGCCAGCAGCGGGAGACAGGGACCAGAGGAGACCCAGTACTTC
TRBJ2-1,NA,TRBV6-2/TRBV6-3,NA,CASSYARGSSYNEQFF,TGTGCCAGCAGTTACGCTCGGGGGAGCTCCTACAATGAGCAGTTCTTC
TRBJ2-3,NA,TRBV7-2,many,CASSLLEPDTQYF,TGTGCCAGCAGTCTACTAGAGCCAGATACGCAGTATTTT
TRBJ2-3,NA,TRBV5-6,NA,CASSLYGTTEGLYF,TGTGCCAGCAGCTTGTACGGGACCACGGAGGGGCTGTATTTT
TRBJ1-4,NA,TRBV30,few,CAWSNWRGEKLFF,TGTGCCTGGAGCAACTGGAGGGGAGAAAAACTGTTTTTT
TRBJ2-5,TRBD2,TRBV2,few,CASSEASGLAGIMGETQYF,TGTGCCAGCAGTGAGGCGTCGGGACTAGCGGGAATAATGGGGGAGACCCAGTACTTC
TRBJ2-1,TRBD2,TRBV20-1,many,CSAWTSSYFPYEQFF,TGCAGTGCTTGGACTAGCTCGTACTTCCCCTATGAGCAGTTCTTC
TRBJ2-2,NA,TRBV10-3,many,CAISVVRGDTGELFF,TGTGCCATCAGTGTAGTGAGGGGCGACACCGGGGAGCTGTTTTTT
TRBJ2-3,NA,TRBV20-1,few,CSPRGGEGTDTQYF,TGCAGTCCCCGTGGGGGCGAAGGCACAGATACGCAGTATTTT
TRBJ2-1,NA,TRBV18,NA,CASSPPPGVINEQFF,TGTGCCAGCTCACCCCCTCCGGGAGTTATCAATGAGCAGTTCTTC
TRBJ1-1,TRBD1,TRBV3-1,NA,CACSRLDRGTAAETEAFF,TGTGCCTGCAGCCGCCTGGACAGGGGGACCGCCGCGGAAACTGAAGCTTTCTTT
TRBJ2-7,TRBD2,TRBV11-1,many,CASSLDAGLGTPYSYEQYF,TGTGCCAGCAGCTTAGACGCCGGACTAGGGACCCCTTACTCCTACGAGCAGTACTTC
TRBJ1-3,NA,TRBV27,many,CASSSGPGNTIYF,TGTGCCAGCAGCAGCGGCCCTGGAAACACCATATATTTT
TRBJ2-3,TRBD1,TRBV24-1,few,CATSDSRDRGPTDTQYF,TGTGCCACCAGTGATTCCCGGGACAGGGGCCCCACAGATACGCAGTATTTT
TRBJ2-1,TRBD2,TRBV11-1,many,CASSLSMPSRAGGYNEQFF,TGTGCCAGCAGCTTATCCATGCCCTCCCGAGCGGGAGGCTACAATGAGCAGTTCTTC
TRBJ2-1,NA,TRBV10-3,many,CAISASGEQFF,TGTGCCATCAGTGCTTCGGGGGAGCAGTTCTTC
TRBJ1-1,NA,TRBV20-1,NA,CSASWDMEPPRAF,TGCAGTGCGAGTTGGGACATGGAGCCTCCGAGGGCCTTT
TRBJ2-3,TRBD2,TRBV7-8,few,CASSLASSGMNTDTQYF,TGTGCCAGCAGCTTAGCATCTAGCGGGATGAACACAGATACGCAGTATTTT
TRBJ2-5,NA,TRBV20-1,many,CSARRLETQYF,TGCAGTGCTCGCCGATTAGAGACCCAGTACTTC
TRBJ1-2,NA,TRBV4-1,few,CASSQEVGRDVRGYTF,TGCGCCAGCAGCCAAGAAGTGGGGAGGGACGTGAGAGGCTACACCTTC
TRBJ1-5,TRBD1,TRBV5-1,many,CASSLQGAEGSQHF,TGCGCCAGCAGCTTACAGGGGGCAGAAGGGTCCCAGCATTTT
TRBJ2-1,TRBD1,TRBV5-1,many,CATFPGTGPYNEQFF,TGCGCCACATTCCCCGGGACAGGGCCCTACAATGAGCAGTTCTTC
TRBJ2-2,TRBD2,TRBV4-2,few,CASSPSASGRIHTGELFF,TGTGCCAGCAGCCCAAGTGCTAGCGGGAGGATTCACACCGGGGAGCTGTTTTTT
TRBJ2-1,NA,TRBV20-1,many,CSGGSPFNEQFF,TGCAGTGGGGGATCGCCTTTCAATGAGCAGTTCTTC
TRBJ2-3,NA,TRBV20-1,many,CSARYPRDPITQYF,TGCAGTGCTCGATACCCCCGGGACCCCATTACGCAGTATTTT
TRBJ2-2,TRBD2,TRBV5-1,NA,CASRYLAERFKNTGELFF,TGCGCCAGCAGATATCTAGCGGAGAGATTTAAGAACACCGGGGAGCTGTTTTTT
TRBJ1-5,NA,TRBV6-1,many,CASSEQGAQPQHF,TGTGCCAGCAGTGAACAGGGCGCTCAGCCCCAGCATTTT
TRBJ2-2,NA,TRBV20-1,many,CSARRSGELFF,TGCAGTGCTAGAAGGTCCGGGGAGCTGTTTTTT
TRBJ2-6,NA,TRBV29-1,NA,CSVVSSYSGANVLTF,TGCAGCGTTGTGAGCTCCTACTCTGGGGCCAACGTCCTGACTTTC
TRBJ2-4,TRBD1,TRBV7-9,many,CASSLRPGQGTKNIQYF,TGTGCCAGCAGCTTACGGCCGGGACAGGGGACCAAAAACATTCAGTACTTC
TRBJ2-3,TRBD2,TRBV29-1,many,CSAVGLAGDTQYF,TGCAGCGCGGTAGGACTAGCGGGCGATACGCAGTATTTT
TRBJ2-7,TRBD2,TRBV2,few,CASQLGLAGQYF,TGTGCCAGCCAGTTGGGACTAGCGGGGCAGTACTTC
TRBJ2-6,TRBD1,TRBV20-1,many,CSATDRGTPGANVLTF,TGCAGTGCTACGGACAGGGGAACGCCTGGGGCCAACGTCCTGACTTTC
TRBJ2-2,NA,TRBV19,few,CASTFRYTGELFF,TGTGCCAGTACCTTTCGTTACACCGGGGAGCTGTTTTTT
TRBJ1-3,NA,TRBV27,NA,CASSLSPGASDTIYF,TGTGCCAGCAGTTTAAGTCCGGGGGCCAGCGACACCATATATTTT
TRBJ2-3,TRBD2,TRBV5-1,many,CASSLVLAGGGASTDTQYF,TGCGCCAGCAGCTTGGTCCTAGCGGGAGGAGGTGCTAGCACAGATACGCAGTATTTT
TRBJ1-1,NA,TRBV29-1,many,CSVEGDTEAFF,TGCAGCGTGGAGGGGGACACTGAAGCTTTCTTT
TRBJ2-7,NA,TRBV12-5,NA,CASGPRELEQYF,TGTGCTAGTGGTCCCCGGGAGCTCGAGCAGTACTTC
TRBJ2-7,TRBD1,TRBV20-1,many,CSAGDRGTDTYEQYF,TGCAGTGCTGGGGACAGGGGAACCGATACCTACGAGCAGTACTTC
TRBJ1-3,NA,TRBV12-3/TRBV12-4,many,CASSLVATTVGNTIYF,TGTGCCAGCAGTCTAGTGGCCACAACAGTTGGAAACACCATATATTTT
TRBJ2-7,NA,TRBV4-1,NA,CASSQAQGNWPFSYEQYF,TGCGCCAGCAGCCAAGCTCAGGGGAACTGGCCTTTCTCCTACGAGCAGTACTTC
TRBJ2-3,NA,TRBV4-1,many,CASSQEGKLVITDTQYF,TGCGCCAGCAGCCAAGAGGGGAAACTTGTGATCACAGATACGCAGTATTTT
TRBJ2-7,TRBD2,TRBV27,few,CASRVTGGSSYEQYF,TGTGCCAGCCGAGTCACCGGGGGGAGCTCCTACGAGCAGTACTTC
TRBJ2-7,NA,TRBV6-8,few,CASSYSRGSSYEQYF,TGTGCCAGCAGTTACTCGAGGGGCAGCTCCTACGAGCAGTACTTC
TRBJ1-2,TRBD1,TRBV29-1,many,CSVSQGANRRLHYGYTF,TGCAGCGTCTCACAGGGGGCGAATCGGAGGCTTCACTATGGCTACACCTTC
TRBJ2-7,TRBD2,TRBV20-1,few,CSAVGTSGRLGDEQYF,TGCAGTGCCGTTGGGACTAGCGGGAGACTAGGGGACGAGCAGTACTTC
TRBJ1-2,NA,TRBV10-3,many,CAISESAGDYGYTF,TGTGCCATCAGTGAGTCAGCAGGGGACTATGGCTACACCTTC
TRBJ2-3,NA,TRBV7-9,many,CASSARDLVEDTQYF,TGTGCCAGCAGCGCCCGGGACCTTGTCGAAGATACGCAGTATTTT
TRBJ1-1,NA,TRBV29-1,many,CTVGVMNTEAFF,TGCACCGTGGGGGTCATGAACACTGAAGCTTTCTTT
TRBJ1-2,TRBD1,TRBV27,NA,CASSLSSRGLGGYTF,TGTGCCAGCAGTTTATCGTCCAGGGGGCTTGGAGGCTACACCTTC
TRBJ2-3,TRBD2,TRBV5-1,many,CASSALAGGGTDTQYF,TGCGCCAGCAGCGCACTAGCGGGAGGAGGGACAGATACGCAGTATTTT
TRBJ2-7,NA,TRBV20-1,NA,CSARDLAQGYEQYF,TGCAGTGCTAGAGATCTAGCCCAGGGTTACGAGCAGTACTTC
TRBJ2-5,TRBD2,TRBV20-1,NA,CSASFRGRETQYF,TGCAGTGCCAGCTTCCGCGGGAGAGAGACCCAGTACTTC
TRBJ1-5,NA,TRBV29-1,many,CSVGWGGGQPQHF,TGCAGCGTTGGTTGGGGAGGGGGTCAGCCCCAGCATTTT
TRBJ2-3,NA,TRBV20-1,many,CSARAGARGDTQYF,TGCAGTGCTAGGGCAGGGGCCCGTGGGGATACGCAGTATTTT
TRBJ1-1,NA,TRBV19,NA,CASSIWANTEAFF,TGTGCCAGTAGTATATGGGCGAACACTGAAGCTTTCTTT
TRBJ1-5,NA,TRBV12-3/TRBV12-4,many,CASSSWTDSNQPQHF,TGTGCCAGCAGTTCGTGGACAGATAGCAATCAGCCCCAGCATTTT
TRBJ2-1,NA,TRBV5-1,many,CASSLVGQGVNNEQFF,TGCGCCAGCAGCTTGGTAGGTCAGGGTGTGAACAATGAGCAGTTCTTC
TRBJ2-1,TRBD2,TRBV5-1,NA,CATRTSPNNEQFF,TGCGCCACCCGGACTAGCCCTAACAATGAGCAGTTCTTC